The 18 T cell receptor beta chains reported below all come from one sample, sequenced in a study of shared clonotypes between healthy human individuals. Only in-frame clones appear in the TCRdb table, and some are missing; sequencing was by immunoSEQ multiplex PCR. Of 2 million to 2.5 million clones listed, 85% to 95% are singletons. Sequenced sample: naive CD4+ T cells from PBMCs. Subset here: CD45RA+ positively selected. These receptors all come from a man aged 18 to 30 in good health. Some clones in this sample may be carry-over from other donors' samples.

The chain employs TRBV6-5 and TRBJ2-5, with D possibly being TRBD2 (5 bases). This CDR3 region has 14 residues. V was clipped by 2 bases and J by 7 bases, with 14 bases between them. The germline V gene has CDR1 MNHEY and CDR2 SVGAGI. In nucleotides, the CDR3 is TGTGCCAGCAGTTACGAGACGGGGTTGGGGACCCAGTACTTC. Amino acids: CASSYETGLGTQYF.

The V gene is TRBV11-3, the J gene TRBJ2-5, with 7 bases matching TRBD1. The J segment lost 5 bases and the V segment lost 4 bases, leaving 4 bases of the junction unmatched. This CDR3 is built from 13 residues. Looked up from germline, CDR1 is SGHNT and CDR2 is YENEEA. CDR3 region: CASSSTGWETQYF. CDR3 nucleotide sequence: TGTGCCAGCAGCTCGACAGGGTGGGAGACCCAGTACTTC.

This rearrangement joins TRBV18 to TRBJ1-2; no definite D call. The CDR3 consists of 12 residues. The V gene's germline CDR1 is KGHSH and CDR2 LQKENI. Between the trimmed V and J ends, which lost 5 bases and 4 bases, there was a span of 8 bases. CDR3: CASSNKIYGYTF. The CDR3, as DNA: TGTGCCAGCTCAAACAAAATCTATGGCTACACCTTC.

The chain joins TRBV25-1 to TRBJ2-2; 13 positions agree with TRBD2. CDR3 length equals 17 residues. CDR1 and CDR2 (germline): MGHDK, SYGVNS. With 2 bases clipped from V and 3 bases from J, the junction kept 3 bases outside the gene matches. The DNA of the CDR3 is TGTGCCAGCAGTGAAACTAGCGGGAGGGCCCACACCGGGGAGCTGTTTTTT. Its translation: CASSETSGRAHTGELFF.

This chain uses TRBV7-3 with TRBJ1-3; a possible D gene is TRBD1 (6 bases). From germline, CDR1 is SGHTA and CDR2 FQGTGA. CDR3 size: 15 residues. V dropped 5 bases and J dropped 3 bases, with 14 bases sitting between them. The CDR3 region is CASSAEGGSGNTIYF. The CDR3 nucleotides are TGTGCCAGCAGCGCGGAAGGGGGTAGTGGAAACACCATATATTTT.

This rearrangement joins TRBV10-3 to TRBJ2-7; D may be TRBD1 (5 bases). CDR3 size: 12 residues. Trimming took off 6 bases at V and 3 bases at J, with 9 bases between the two ends. Germline CDR1 is ENHRY and CDR2 is SYGVKD. In DNA, the CDR3 is TGTGCCATCAGGTCAGGGCTCTACGAGCAGTACTTC. Translating it yields CAIRSGLYEQYF.

The chain employs TRBV5-1 and TRBJ1-2; perhaps TRBD1 as D (6 bases). The V gene lost 0 bases and the J gene lost 6 bases, with 12 bases spanning the gap. From germline, CDR1 is SGHRS and CDR2 YFSETQ. This CDR3 has 14 residues. The CDR3 region is CASSLGGQADGYTF. CDR3 nucleotides: TGCGCCAGCAGCTTGGGGGGGCAGGCCGATGGCTACACCTTC.

The chain couples TRBV7-3 to TRBJ2-5; the match to TRBD2 covers 12 bases. The CDR3 contains 16 residues. Germline trimming cut 5 bases from V and 5 bases from J; bases unmatched to any gene: 9. CDR1 is SGHTA, CDR2 FQGTGA, per germline. CDR3 loop: CASSPGLAGGEETQYF. In DNA, the CDR3 is TGTGCCAGCAGCCCGGGACTAGCGGGCGGGGAGGAGACCCAGTACTTC.

V and J are TRBV10-1 and TRBJ2-5; D is unclear. Trimming took 8 bases from V and 1 from J, leaving 8 bases between them. Germline lookup yields CDR1 WNHNN and CDR2 SYGVQD (reference sequence). CDR3 length equals 12 residues. CDR3 region: CASGSSQETQYF. The CDR3 DNA is TGCGCCAGCGGAAGTTCCCAAGAGACCCAGTACTTC.

This chain joins TRBV4-2 and TRBJ2-1; 8 positions match TRBD1. The trim removed 4 bases at V and 5 bases at J, leaving 7 bases unmatched. Germline lookup yields CDR1 LGHNA and CDR2 YNFKEQ. This CDR3 spans 15 amino acids. The CDR3 loop reads CASSRGQGTDNEQFF. The CDR3 bases are TGTGCCAGCAGCCGAGGACAGGGAACGGACAATGAGCAGTTCTTC.

The V call is TRBV7-2, the J call TRBJ2-5; D is undetermined. CDR3 length equals 14 residues. Trimming shortened V by 3 bases and J by 5 bases, and 13 bases separated the two germline ends. Germline assignment: CDR1 SGHTA and CDR2 FQGNSA. The CDR3 is CASSLADQVETQYF. The CDR3, as DNA: TGTGCCAGCAGCTTGGCCGACCAAGTGGAGACCCAGTACTTC.

The chain links TRBV7-9 to TRBJ2-7, with 11 bases matching TRBD1. CDR1 and CDR2 (germline): SEHNR, FQNEAQ (reference sequence). The CDR3 has 17 residues. After removal of 5 bases from V and 1 base from J, the junction contained 10 bases not matched to a gene. This CDR3 is CASSGRTGGLVSYEQYF. The CDR3 nucleotides read TGTGCCAGCAGCGGACGGACAGGGGGCTTGGTATCCTACGAGCAGTACTTC.

The genes are TRBV6-5 and TRBJ2-6; weak D call: TRBD1 (5 bases). Trimming cost V 5 bases and J 3 bases, with 8 bases left between them. From germline, CDR1 is MNHEY and CDR2 SVGAGI. The CDR3 covers 14 residues. CDR3 in amino acids: CASSTGFGANVLTF. The CDR3 nucleotides read TGTGCCAGCAGTACAGGTTTTGGGGCCAACGTCCTGACTTTC.

The rearrangement uses TRBV27 and TRBJ2-7; 8 bases match TRBD2. The CDR3 extends over 16 amino acids. The V segment lost 6 bases and the J segment 4 bases; nucleotides outside the gene matches: 14. CDR1 is MNHEY and CDR2 is SMNVEV in the germline V gene (reference sequence). CDR3 DNA sequence: TGTGCCAGCAGACCTGGAGCGGGAGTATTAGAGTACGAGCAGTACTTC. It is translated as CASRPGAGVLEYEQYF.

The chain combines TRBV10-3 with TRBJ2-7, with no clear D. V was cut by 2 bases and J by 2 bases, with 7 bases left in between. From germline, CDR1 is ENHRY and CDR2 SYGVKD. The CDR3 has 13 residues. CDR3 protein: CAISEHSPYEQYF. The DNA of the CDR3 is TGTGCCATCAGTGAGCACAGTCCCTACGAGCAGTACTTC.

This clone was seen once. The chain couples TRBV19 to TRBJ2-3; 7 positions agree with TRBD2. The ends lost 3 bases at V and 6 bases at J; junction bases unmatched: 9. There are 15 residues in the CDR3. Germline V gene data show CDR1 as LNHDA and CDR2 as SQIVND (reference sequence). The DNA for the CDR3 is TGTGCCAGTAGTATGTTTGCGGGAGTAACGGATACGCAGTATTTT. This sequence encodes CASSMFAGVTDTQYF.

The genes are TRBV11-3 and TRBJ1-1; TRBD1 aligns across 7 bases. The V gene's germline CDR1 is SGHNT and CDR2 YENEEA. Germline trimming cut 4 bases from V and 4 bases from J; bases unmatched to any gene: 6. This CDR3 is built from 14 residues. This CDR3 reads CASSSDRVSTEAFF. As DNA, the CDR3 is TGTGCCAGCAGCTCCGACAGGGTATCCACTGAAGCTTTCTTT.

This sequence joins TRBV11-2 and TRBJ2-7; D is ambiguous. V was cut by 8 bases and J by 0 bases, with 14 bases left in between. The germline CDR1 and CDR2 sequences are SGHAT and FQNNGV. This CDR3 comprises 14 residues. CDR3 loop: CASESVHSSYEQYF. In DNA form, the CDR3 reads TGTGCCAGCGAATCTGTCCATAGCTCCTACGAGCAGTACTTC.